The 21 T cell receptor beta chains listed next were all sequenced from one sample in a study of beta chain features in type 1 diabetes. Expressed TCRB transcripts got sequenced, as all isolated RNA was reverse transcribed. Method: immunoSEQ multiplex PCR; TCRdb's copy keeps in-frame clones and lacks some. The data hold 400,000 or so clones, with 10% to 15% observed a single time. What these receptors recognize is not known. Study-wide points: Type 1 diabetes patients had moderately but significantly shorter TCRB CDR3s in all four CD4+ subsets.

Sequenced material: naive CD4+ T cells from blood. The receptors come from a woman aged 18-35 years with type 1 diabetes.

The rearrangement joins TRBV18 to TRBJ1-5, with D maybe TRBD1 (5 bases). This CDR3 region has 14 residues. V gave up 2 bases and J gave up 1 base, with 6 bases separating them. Germline V gene data show CDR1 as KGHSH and CDR2 as LQKENI. The CDR3: CASSPGASNQPQHF. The CDR3 region has the DNA TGTGCCAGCTCACCAGGGGCGAGCAATCAGCCCCAGCATTTT.

DNA of the CDR3: TGTGCCAGCGGAGGGCCAGCTAGCGGGAGGATCGGCAATGAGCAGTTCTTC. Its translation is CASGGPASGRIGNEQFF. V usage is TRBV28 and J usage is TRBJ2-1; 11 nucleotides match TRBD2. Germline assignment: CDR1 MDHEN and CDR2 SYDVKM. The ends lost 8 bases at V and 6 bases at J; junction bases unmatched: 15. This CDR3 is 17 amino acids long.

This clone turned up a few times. CDR3 nucleotides: TGTGCCAGCAGCTTGGCCGTACTAGCGGGAGCCTTAGATACGCAGTATTTT. Its protein product is CASSLAVLAGALDTQYF. The J gene is TRBJ2-3, the V gene TRBV5-4, with 11 positions matching TRBD2. Germline loops: CDR1 SGHNT, CDR2 YYREEE (reference sequence). Losses at the gene ends were 0 bases for V and 5 bases for J; bases not matched to a gene: 8. The CDR3 has 17 amino acids.

CDR3 sequence (DNA): TGTGCCAGCACCCCGGGGACAGGTCGCTACGAGCAGTACTTC. As protein: CASTPGTGRYEQYF. This sequence joins TRBV28 and TRBJ2-7; 8 nucleotides agree with TRBD1. The CDR3 is made up of 14 amino acids. In germline, CDR1 is MDHEN, CDR2 SYDVKM. V lost 7 bases to trimming and J lost 3 bases; unmatched junction nucleotides: 8.

This clone showed up just a few times. The chain joins TRBV30 to TRBJ1-2, with D possibly TRBD1 on 6 matching bases. Deletions cut 1 base from V and 5 bases from J, with 11 bases between. The CDR3 is made up of 13 amino acids. The germline gives CDR1 GTSNPN, CDR2 SVGIG (reference sequence). The CDR3 sequence: CAWSDTGQYGYTF. DNA for the CDR3: TGTGCCTGGAGTGATACAGGGCAGTATGGCTACACCTTC.

The V call is TRBV6-6, the J call TRBJ1-6, with 7 bases that match TRBD1. The CDR3 is 16 amino acids. The germline gives CDR1 MNHNY, CDR2 SVGAGI (reference sequence). V dropped 4 bases and J dropped 9; count of bases not matched to a gene: 12. CDR3 region: CASSSSDRAGGSPLHF. The CDR3 DNA is TGTGCCAGCAGTTCCTCCGACAGGGCCGGCGGTTCACCCCTCCACTTT.

This clone was seen a few times. V gene TRBV9 combines with J gene TRBJ1-1; 10 nucleotides match TRBD1. V trimming: 0 bases; J trimming: 11 bases; junction bases outside the gene matches: 10. This CDR3 spans 15 amino acids. From germline, CDR1 is SGDLS and CDR2 YYNGEE. CDR3 protein: CASSVGRDRGIWAFF. CDR3 bases: TGTGCCAGCAGCGTAGGTAGGGACAGGGGAATCTGGGCTTTCTTT. The whole variable domain, filled in from reference TRBV9 and TRBJ1-1, reads DSGVTQTPKHLITATGQRVTLRCSPRSGDLSVYWYQQSLDQGLQFLIQYYNGEERAKGNILERFSAQQFPDLHSELNLSSLELGDSALYFCASSVGRDRGIWAFFGQGTRLTVV.

The rearrangement joins TRBV11-2 to TRBJ1-2; no firm D call. The CDR3 length is 14 residues. Germline lookup yields CDR1 SGHAT and CDR2 FQNNGV. The V and J ends lost 4 bases and 2 bases respectively, with 11 bases between them. The CDR3 reads CASSSLRENYGYTF. In nucleotides, the CDR3 is TGTGCCAGCAGCTCGTTGCGGGAAAACTATGGCTACACCTTC.

The chain has TRBV14 and TRBJ1-2, with 10 bases that match TRBD1. The CDR3 has 17 amino acids. Germline values: CDR1 SGHDN, CDR2 FVKESK. The V and J ends lost 3 bases and 7 bases, in that order; junction bases with no gene match: 14. In DNA form, the CDR3 reads TGTGCCAGCAGCCACAACGTGGCCGGGACAGGGGAAGGTGGCTACACCTTC. It encodes CASSHNVAGTGEGGYTF.

The chain is built from TRBV7-9 and TRBJ2-1, with 10 bases matching TRBD2. The junction had 6 bases not matched to a gene; V was cut back by 2 bases and J by 8 bases. The CDR3 has 15 residues. Germline V gene sequence: CDR1 SEHNR, CDR2 FQNEAQ (reference sequence). CDR3 in amino acids: CASSLLAGVSDEQFF. Written as DNA, the CDR3 is TGTGCCAGCAGCTTACTAGCGGGAGTGAGCGATGAGCAGTTCTTC.

The chain is built from TRBV7-2 and TRBJ2-7, with TRBD1 as a possible D gene (5 bases). The germline V gene has CDR1 SGHTA and CDR2 FQGNSA. The CDR3 sequence is 14 residues long. Trimming cost V 5 bases and J 5 bases, with 16 bases left between them. The CDR3 DNA is TGTGCCAGCAGCCCCCCACCAGGGCGCCACGAGCAGTACTTC. This sequence encodes CASSPPPGRHEQYF.

This clone was detected a few times. The same CDR3 also results from other DNA sequences found in this sample. The gene calls are TRBV2 and TRBJ2-7; D remains unclear. The CDR3 has 11 amino acids. V lost 4 bases to trimming and J lost 3 bases, with 4 bases between them. Germline CDR1 is SNHLY and CDR2 is FYNNEI. The CDR3 nucleotides read TGTGCCAGCAGTGCCAACTACGAGCAGTACTTC. It is translated as CASSANYEQYF.

J is TRBJ2-7 and V is TRBV28; 9 bases map to TRBD2. Looked up from germline, CDR1 is MDHEN and CDR2 is SYDVKM. The V and J ends lost 3 bases and 9 bases, in that order; junction bases with no gene match: 9. The CDR3 is made up of 14 amino acids. The CDR3 here is CASSLGLAGRGQYF. Written as DNA, the CDR3 is TGTGCCAGCAGTTTGGGGCTAGCGGGACGGGGGCAGTACTTC.

CDR3 nucleotide sequence: TGCGCCAGCAGCTTATTAGGGGGCGGAGATGAGCAGTTCTTC. This translates into CASSLLGGGDEQFF. The gene calls are TRBV5-1 and TRBJ2-1, with 7 bases matching TRBD1. Looked up from germline, CDR1 is SGHRS and CDR2 is YFSETQ. The V gene end was trimmed by 2 bases and the J gene end by 8 bases; junction bases not matched to a gene: 7. The CDR3 loop spans 14 amino acids.

In this sample, this clone turned up a few times. The chain joins TRBV4-3 to TRBJ2-1, with TRBD2 matching over 11 bases. From germline, CDR1 is LGHNA and CDR2 YSLEER. Trimming at V came to 1 base and at J to 2 bases, leaving 1 base not matched to a gene. The CDR3 is 16 amino acids. CDR3 nucleotide sequence: TGCGCCAGCAGCCAAGTAGCGGGAGGGACCTACAATGAGCAGTTCTTC. It specifies CASSQVAGGTYNEQFF.

This clone turned up a few times. The rearrangement links TRBV30 to TRBJ1-1; no clear D gene. V lost 0 bases, J lost 1 base, and 12 bases lay in between. Germline V gene data show CDR1 as GTSNPN and CDR2 as SVGIG (reference sequence). This CDR3 has 15 amino acids. The chain's CDR3 is CAWSVHPDKNTEAFF. In DNA, the CDR3 is TGTGCCTGGAGTGTACATCCAGACAAGAACACTGAAGCTTTCTTT.

This clone was observed a handful of times. The chain uses TRBV9 and TRBJ2-5, with a weak D call TRBD2 (5 bases). The CDR3 runs 14 residues. The germline V gene encodes CDR1 SGDLS and CDR2 YYNGEE. V lost 0 bases, J lost 11 bases, and 17 bases lay in between. The CDR3 sequence is CASSVGPGEPWQYF. CDR3 sequence (DNA): TGTGCCAGCAGCGTAGGCCCCGGGGAGCCTTGGCAGTACTTC. Combining the CDR3 with reference TRBV9 and TRBJ2-5 gives the whole variable domain DSGVTQTPKHLITATGQRVTLRCSPRSGDLSVYWYQQSLDQGLQFLIQYYNGEERAKGNILERFSAQQFPDLHSELNLSSLELGDSALYFCASSVGPGEPWQYFGPGTRLLVL.

The rearrangement uses TRBV5-1 and TRBJ1-1; maybe TRBD1 (6 bases). Trimming left V 3 bases short and J 5 bases short, with 14 bases between. Germline V gene data show CDR1 as SGHRS and CDR2 as YFSETQ. This CDR3 spans 14 amino acids. CDR3 sequence: CASSSTGDVTEAFF. The CDR3 DNA reads TGCGCCAGCAGCTCGACAGGAGATGTTACTGAAGCTTTCTTT.

This clone has just a few counts. The gene calls are TRBV4-3 and TRBJ1-2, with TRBD1 identical over 9 bases. CDR1 is LGHNA, CDR2 YSLEER, per germline. Trimming at V came to 8 bases and at J to 4 bases, leaving 5 bases not matched to a gene. This CDR3 contains 13 residues. This CDR3 is CASSGGQGYGYTF. CDR3 nucleotides: TGCGCCAGCTCGGGGGGACAGGGCTATGGCTACACCTTC.

This sequence joins TRBV5-8 and TRBJ2-1; D uncertain. The CDR3 length is 9 residues. CDR1 is SGHTS, CDR2 YDEGEE, per germline. V dropped 4 bases and J dropped 13 bases, with 6 bases sitting between them. The CDR3 nucleotides are TGTGCCAGCAGCCCCTCCCAGTTCTTC. Protein product: CASSPSQFF.

The J gene is TRBJ1-5, the V gene TRBV4-1; D is unclear. CDR1 MGHRA and CDR2 YSYEKL come from the germline V gene. V was clipped by 0 bases and J by 6 bases, with 6 bases between them. CDR3 size: 13 residues. Here the CDR3 DNA reads TGCGCCAGCAGCCAAGAGCGAGGTCAGCCCCAGCATTTT. Residues: CASSQERGQPQHF.